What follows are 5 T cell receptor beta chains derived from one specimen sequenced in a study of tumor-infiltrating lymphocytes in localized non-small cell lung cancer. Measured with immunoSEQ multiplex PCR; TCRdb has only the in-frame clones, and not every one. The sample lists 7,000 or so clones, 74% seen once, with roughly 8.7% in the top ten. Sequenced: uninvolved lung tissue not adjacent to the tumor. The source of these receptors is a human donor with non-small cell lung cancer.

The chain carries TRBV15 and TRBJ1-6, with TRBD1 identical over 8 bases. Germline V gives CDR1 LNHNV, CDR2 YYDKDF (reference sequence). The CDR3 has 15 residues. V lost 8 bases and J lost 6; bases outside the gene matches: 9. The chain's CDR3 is CATGNQGASNSPLHF. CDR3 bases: TGTGCCACCGGAAACCAGGGGGCAAGTAATTCACCCCTCCACTTT.

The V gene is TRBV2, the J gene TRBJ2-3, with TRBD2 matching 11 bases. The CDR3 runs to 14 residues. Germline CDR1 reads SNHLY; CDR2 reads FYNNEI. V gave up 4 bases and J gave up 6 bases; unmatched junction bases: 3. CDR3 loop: CASSGPSGRDTQYF. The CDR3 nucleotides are TGTGCCAGCAGTGGTCCTAGCGGGAGGGATACGCAGTATTTT.

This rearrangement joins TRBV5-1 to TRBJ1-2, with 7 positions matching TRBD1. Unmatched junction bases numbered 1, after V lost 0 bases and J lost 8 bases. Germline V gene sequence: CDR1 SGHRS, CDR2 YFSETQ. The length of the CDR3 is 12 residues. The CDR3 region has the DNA TGCGCCAGCAGCTTGGACAGGGGCGGCTACACCTTC. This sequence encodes CASSLDRGGYTF.

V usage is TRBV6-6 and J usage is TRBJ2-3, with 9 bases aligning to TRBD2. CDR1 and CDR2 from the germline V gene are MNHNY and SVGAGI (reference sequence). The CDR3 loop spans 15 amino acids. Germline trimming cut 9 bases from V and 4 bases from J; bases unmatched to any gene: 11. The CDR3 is CASRNSGSFPDTQYF. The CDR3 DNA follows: TGTGCCAGTCGCAATAGCGGGAGTTTCCCAGATACGCAGTATTTT.

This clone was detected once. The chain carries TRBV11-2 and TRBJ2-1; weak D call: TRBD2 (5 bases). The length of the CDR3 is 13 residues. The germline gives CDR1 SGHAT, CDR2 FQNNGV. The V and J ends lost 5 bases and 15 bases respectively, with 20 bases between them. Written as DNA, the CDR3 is TGTGCCAGCAGCCCGACGGGGTCAAAGAAGTGGTTCTTC. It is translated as CASSPTGSKKWFF.